The text below deals with one TCR beta chain. The data are from a study of long-term antiretroviral therapy in people with HIV. J gave up 5 bases and V 4 bases, and 17 bases lay outside the gene matches. The CDR3 spans 17 residues. Germline lookup yields CDR1 SGHDT and CDR2 YYEEEE. Running of the v3.0 immunoSEQ assay took place at survey level. Sequencing was intended to reach about 35,000-50,000 T-cell genomes per sample. The assay was immunoSEQ multiplex PCR, and TCRdb's table has in-frame clones only and misses some. The profile covers 25,000 to 30,000 clones, with 93% appearing a single time and about 9.4% taken by the ten largest.

The sequences come from unsorted PBMCs, collected 6.2 years after starting antiretroviral therapy. This TCR was sampled from a man aged 35 to 55 with HIV. V gene TRBV5-6 combines with J gene TRBJ1-1, with 7 bases identical to TRBD1. The chain's CDR3 is CASSQAGRQGEGTEAFF. CDR3 nucleotides: TGTGCCAGCAGCCAGGCCGGTAGACAGGGCGAAGGTACTGAAGCTTTCTTT.